The TCR beta chain under discussion was sequenced for a study of patients and donors after allogeneic stem cell transplantation. The germline V and J ends were trimmed by 5 bases and 2 bases, with 15 bases remaining between them. CDR1 and CDR2 from the germline V gene are SGHVS and FQNEAQ. The CDR3 totals 16 residues. Using its own MiXCR run on the RT-PCR reads, TCRdb lists one record per CDR3 protein. The table lists 70,000 to 100,000 distinct CDR3 sequences, 5% of them singletons. The source material was blood, either unsorted or a sorted T cell fraction (not recorded which). The chain is built from TRBV7-8 and TRBJ1-4; tentative D call: TRBD1 (5 bases). The clonotype originates from a human donor who was either an allogeneic HSCT recipient or a stem cell or donor lymphocyte infusion donor (not recorded which). It is not recorded whose cells these are; they may come from a transplant donor. The CDR3 DNA sequence: TGTGCCAGCAGCCAGAGGCTTCAGGGCACTAATGAAAAACTGTTTTTT. Its protein product is CASSQRLQGTNEKLFF.